One sample yielded the 17 T cell receptor beta chains listed below, sequenced in a study of T cell repertoires in cytomegalovirus infection. TCRdb re-derived calls from the reads in MiXCR, one entry per CDR3 protein. This table has around 450,000 distinct CDR3 sequences, 31% appearing once. The material sequenced was PBMCs. The receptor source for this set is a human donor in good health (CMV status not recorded). Some clones in this sample may be carry-over from other donors' samples.

A remark on this clonotype: It is likely a read error, because the conserved phenylalanine at the end of the CDR3 is missing. This chain joins TRBV7-2 and TRBJ1-2, with D possibly being TRBD1 (5 bases). Germline V gene sequence: CDR1 SGHTA, CDR2 FQGNSA. This CDR3 contains 16 residues. With 1 base removed from V and 6 bases from J, the gap between germline ends came to 18 bases. The DNA for the CDR3 is TGTGCCAGCAGCTTAGATCAGGGCGGGGTCGGCGATGGCTACACCTTA. Amino acid sequence: CASSLDQGGVGDGYTL.

In the case of this clonotype: The junction departs from germline at one end; a sequencing error may be responsible. V and J are TRBV14 and TRBJ2-1; D call uncertain. Germline CDR1 is SGHDN and CDR2 is FVKESK. This CDR3 spans 13 amino acids. The CDR3 reads CARSYRSYNDQFF. The CDR3 DNA reads as TGTGCCAGAAGCTATCGCTCCTACAATGATCAGTTCTTC.

At least ten counts were recorded for this clonotype. The CDR3 protein is CASSRTSGASTDTQYF. Written as DNA, the CDR3 is TGTGCCAGCAGCCGAACTAGCGGAGCTAGCACAGATACGCAGTATTTT. This rearrangement joins TRBV7-2 to TRBJ2-3; 8 positions agree with TRBD2. After removal of 5 bases from V and 0 bases from J, the junction contained 7 bases not matched to a gene. The CDR3 spans 16 residues. Germline lookup yields CDR1 SGHTA and CDR2 FQGNSA.

This CDR3 is CASSLPGFGYTF. CDR3 coding DNA: TGTGCCAGCAGTTTACCAGGGTTTGGCTACACCTTC. The rearrangement uses TRBV28 and TRBJ1-2, with a weak D call TRBD1 (5 bases). The CDR3 covers 12 residues. Trimming removed 2 bases from V and 7 bases from J, with 8 bases in between. From germline, CDR1 is MDHEN and CDR2 SYDVKM.

This clonotype was found many times. This chain connects TRBV28 to TRBJ1-4; D uncertain. This CDR3 contains 14 residues. Trimming stripped 5 bases from V and 8 bases from J, with 15 bases between. CDR1 is MDHEN and CDR2 is SYDVKM in the germline V gene. DNA for the CDR3: TGTGCCAGCAGTACCCAGATGCCCAGGGAAAAACTGTTTTTT. Translated, it gives CASSTQMPREKLFF. The full variable domain, its missing parts supplied by reference TRBV28 and TRBJ1-4, is DVKVTQSSRYLVKRTGEKVFLECVQDMDHENMFWYRQDPGLGLRLIYFSYDVKMKEKGDIPEGYSVSREKKERFSLILESASTNQTSMYLCASSTQMPREKLFFGSGTQLSVL.

At least ten counts were recorded for this clonotype. The gene calls are TRBV7-8 and TRBJ2-7; 9 nucleotides agree with TRBD2. From germline, CDR1 is SGHVS and CDR2 FQNEAQ. Trimming removed 5 bases from V and 4 bases from J; junction bases left unmatched: 6. The CDR3 is 14 amino acids. The CDR3 reads CASSMLAGYYEQYF. The CDR3 DNA follows: TGTGCCAGCAGCATGCTAGCGGGGTATTACGAGCAGTACTTC.

This clonotype was seen many times. The CDR3 bases are TGTGCCAGCAGCTTAGCTCGGGACAGGGGGAACTATGGCTACACCTTC. This codes for CASSLARDRGNYGYTF. This rearrangement joins TRBV7-2 to TRBJ1-2; 11 nucleotides line up with TRBD1. Unmatched junction bases numbered 2, after V lost 0 bases and J lost 2 bases. The germline V gene encodes CDR1 SGHTA and CDR2 FQGNSA. The CDR3 runs 16 residues.

The chain joins TRBV14 to TRBJ1-2; no firm D call. CDR1 is SGHDN, CDR2 FVKESK, per germline. The V gene lost 0 bases and the J gene lost 3 bases, with 8 bases spanning the gap. The CDR3 totals 14 residues. CDR3 loop: CASSQDLSDYGYTF. CDR3 in DNA: TGTGCCAGCAGCCAAGATCTATCGGACTATGGCTACACCTTC.

This clonotype was seen a few times. The gene calls are TRBV7-8 and TRBJ2-7; possibly TRBD1 for D (6 bases). CDR1 and CDR2 from the germline V gene are SGHVS and FQNEAQ. With 5 bases removed from V and 6 bases from J, the gap between germline ends came to 8 bases. The CDR3 is 11 residues long. CDR3 bases: TGTGCCAGCAGCCAGGGGCTCGAGCAGTACTTC. This encodes CASSQGLEQYF.

This clonotype was observed a few times. This chain connects TRBV27 to TRBJ2-2; 9 bases fit TRBD1. CDR1 and CDR2 (germline): MNHEY, SMNVEV (reference sequence). The CDR3 loop spans 14 amino acids. The V segment lost 8 bases and the J segment 6 bases; nucleotides outside the gene matches: 7. As DNA, the CDR3 is TGTGCCAGCCGCGGGACAGGGATAGCCGGGGAGCTGTTTTTT. Its translation is CASRGTGIAGELFF.

Remarks on this clonotype: This may stem from a read error, because a much larger clone lies one nucleotide away. V gene TRBV19 combines with J gene TRBJ2-1, with 9 nucleotides matching TRBD2. CDR3 length: 14 residues. Germline-derived CDR1 and CDR2 are LNHDA and SQIVND (reference sequence). The CDR3 DNA is TGTGCCAGTAAGACGGGCGGGGGGGCCTGGGAGCAGTTATTC. Encoded protein: CASKTGGGAWEQLF. The full variable domain, with the rest looked up from reference TRBV19 and TRBJ2-1, is DGGITQSPKYLFRKEGQNVTLSCEQNLNHDAMYWYRQDPGQGLRLIYYSQIVNDFQKGDIAEGYSVSREKKESFPLTVTSAQKNPTAFYLCASKTGGGAWEQLFGPGTRLTVL.

The CDR3 DNA sequence: TGTGCCAGCAGCCAAGAGGATTTAGTAGCGCTTGATGAGCAGTTCTTC. Amino acid sequence: CASSQEDLVALDEQFF. The chain joins TRBV14 to TRBJ2-1; perhaps TRBD2 as D (5 bases). The V end was cut by 0 bases, the J end by 8 bases, with 17 bases between. This CDR3 has 16 residues. Looked up from germline, CDR1 is SGHDN and CDR2 is FVKESK.

The chain combines TRBV11-2 with TRBJ2-5; D remains unclear. This CDR3 spans 11 amino acids. V gave up 5 bases and J gave up 5 bases, with 6 bases separating them. Germline V gene sequence: CDR1 SGHAT, CDR2 FQNNGV. CDR3 protein: CASSGVETQYF. CDR3 in DNA: TGTGCCAGCAGCGGAGTCGAGACCCAGTACTTC.

This chain uses TRBV12-3 or TRBV12-4 with TRBJ1-1; no definite D call. The CDR3 consists of 13 residues. V shed 6 bases and J shed 5 bases, with 13 bases lying between them. DNA of the CDR3: TGTGCCAGCAGCTACACAACGAAAACTGAAGCTTTCTTT. It is translated as CASSYTTKTEAFF.

This chain uses TRBV4-1 with TRBJ2-1, with unresolved D. This CDR3 is 13 amino acids long. CDR1 MGHRA and CDR2 YSYEKL come from the germline V gene. With 4 bases removed from V and 7 bases from J, the gap between germline ends came to 11 bases. The CDR3 nucleotides are TGCGCCAGCAGCCCGACTGAAAGGAATGAGCAGTTCTTC. Translation: CASSPTERNEQFF.

The chain carries TRBV12-3 or TRBV12-4 and TRBJ1-5; TRBD1 might be the D (5 bases). The CDR3 spans 13 residues. The ends were cut back, 5 bases at V and 7 bases at J, with 12 bases in the middle. CDR3 protein: CASSPGRLQPQHF. The CDR3, as DNA: TGTGCCAGCAGTCCAGGGCGCTTGCAGCCCCAGCATTTT.

Remarks on this clonotype: One end of the junction varies from germline; a read error may be responsible. The chain employs TRBV19 and TRBJ1-1; D not resolved. This CDR3 has 14 amino acids. Germline loops: CDR1 LNHDA, CDR2 SQIVND (reference sequence). This CDR3 is CASSIAGRNTAAFF. The CDR3 region has the DNA TGTGCCAGTAGTATAGCGGGCAGGAACACTGCAGCTTTCTTT.